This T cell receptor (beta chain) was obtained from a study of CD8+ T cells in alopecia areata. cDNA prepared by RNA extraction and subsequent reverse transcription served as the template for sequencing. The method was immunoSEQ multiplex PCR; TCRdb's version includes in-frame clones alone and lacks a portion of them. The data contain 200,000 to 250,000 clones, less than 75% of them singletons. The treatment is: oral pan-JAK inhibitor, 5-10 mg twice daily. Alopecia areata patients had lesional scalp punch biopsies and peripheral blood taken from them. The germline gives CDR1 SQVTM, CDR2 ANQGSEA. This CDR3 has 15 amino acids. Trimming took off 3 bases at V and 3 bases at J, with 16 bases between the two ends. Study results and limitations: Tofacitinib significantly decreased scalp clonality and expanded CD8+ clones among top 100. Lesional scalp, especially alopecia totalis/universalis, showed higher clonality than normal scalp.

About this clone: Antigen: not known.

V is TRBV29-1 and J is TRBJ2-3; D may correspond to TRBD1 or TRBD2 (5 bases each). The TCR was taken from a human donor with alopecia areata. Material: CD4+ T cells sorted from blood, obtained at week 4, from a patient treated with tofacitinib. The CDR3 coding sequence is TGCAGCGTTGAGGCGCAGGGAGAATTTACAGATACGCAGTATTTT. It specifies CSVEAQGEFTDTQYF.